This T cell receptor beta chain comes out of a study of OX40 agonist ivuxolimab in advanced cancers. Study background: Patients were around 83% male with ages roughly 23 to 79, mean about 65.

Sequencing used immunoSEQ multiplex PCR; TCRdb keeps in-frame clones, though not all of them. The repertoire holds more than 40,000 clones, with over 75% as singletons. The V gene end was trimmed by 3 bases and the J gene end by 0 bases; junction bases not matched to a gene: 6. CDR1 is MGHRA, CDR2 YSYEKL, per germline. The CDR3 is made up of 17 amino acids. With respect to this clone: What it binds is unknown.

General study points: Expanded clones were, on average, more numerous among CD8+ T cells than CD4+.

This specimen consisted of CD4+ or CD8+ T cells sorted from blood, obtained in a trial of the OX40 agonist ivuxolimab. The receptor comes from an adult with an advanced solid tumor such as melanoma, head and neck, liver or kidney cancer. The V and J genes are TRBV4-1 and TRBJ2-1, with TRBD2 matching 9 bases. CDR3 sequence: CASSQSGGPISYNEQFF. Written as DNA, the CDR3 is TGCGCCAGCAGCCAGAGCGGGGGGCCGATCTCCTACAATGAGCAGTTCTTC.